Listed below are T cell receptor beta chains from one sample, sequenced in a study of monozygotic twins with cystic fibrosis. The protocol was immunoSEQ multiplex PCR, while the TCRdb copy is restricted to in-frame clones and leaves out a portion. Of around 33,000 clones listed, over 75% were seen once; the top ten hold roughly 1.8%. Source material: blood. The origin of the receptors is a girl under 10 years old with cystic fibrosis. CDR3s include the opening cysteine and the closing phenylalanine or tryptophan. D genes are given only for firm matches.

V gene: TRBV7-9; CDR3 length: 16; D gene: TRBD2; J gene: TRBJ2-1; CDR3 protein: CASSHPGLAPYNEQFF
V gene: TRBV30; CDR3 length: 13; D gene: TRBD2; J gene: TRBJ2-7; CDR3 protein: CAWSPGLVLAQYF
V gene: TRBV5-6; CDR3 length: 15; D gene: .; J gene: TRBJ1-2; CDR3 protein: CASTFGTLSDYGYTF
V gene: TRBV14; CDR3 length: 13; D gene: .; J gene: TRBJ1-1; CDR3 protein: CASRPQGNTEAFF
V gene: TRBV5-1; CDR3 length: 14; D gene: .; J gene: TRBJ1-1; CDR3 protein: CASSSRGQNTEAFF
V gene: TRBV18; CDR3 length: 13; D gene: .; J gene: TRBJ1-2; CDR3 protein: CASSPSGRMGYTF
V gene: TRBV30; CDR3 length: 14; D gene: TRBD1; J gene: TRBJ1-5; CDR3 protein: CAWRHRGGNQPQHF
V gene: TRBV9; CDR3 length: 16; D gene: .; J gene: TRBJ1-1; CDR3 protein: CASSVEGHFMNTEAFF
V gene: TRBV5-1; CDR3 length: 14; D gene: .; J gene: TRBJ1-1; CDR3 protein: CASSFEGSGSEAFF
V gene: TRBV2; CDR3 length: 16; D gene: .; J gene: TRBJ2-1; CDR3 protein: CASSDTGRTYYNEQFF
V gene: TRBV6-6; CDR3 length: 15; D gene: .; J gene: TRBJ2-7; CDR3 protein: CASSDPSGRTYEQYF
V gene: TRBV14; CDR3 length: 13; D gene: .; J gene: TRBJ1-1; CDR3 protein: CASSQEGRTEAFF
V gene: TRBV30; CDR3 length: 15; D gene: .; J gene: TRBJ2-3; CDR3 protein: CAWRQGRGFPDTQYF
V gene: TRBV2; CDR3 length: 14; D gene: .; J gene: TRBJ1-6; CDR3 protein: CASSDRGANSPLHF
V gene: TRBV7-2; CDR3 length: 14; D gene: TRBD1; J gene: TRBJ1-2; CDR3 protein: CASSPRQGKGGYTF
V gene: TRBV9; CDR3 length: 15; D gene: .; J gene: TRBJ1-6; CDR3 protein: CASRLDMFADSPLHF
V gene: TRBV7-8; CDR3 length: 15; D gene: TRBD1; J gene: TRBJ2-3; CDR3 protein: CASRVDRGITDTQYF
V gene: TRBV7-3; CDR3 length: 13; D gene: TRBD1; J gene: TRBJ1-1; CDR3 protein: CASSSTGATEAFF
V gene: TRBV4-3; CDR3 length: 18; D gene: .; J gene: TRBJ2-6; CDR3 protein: CASSQDPLRGSGANVLTF
V gene: TRBV2; CDR3 length: 14; D gene: TRBD1; J gene: TRBJ1-6; CDR3 protein: CASSQQGLVSPLHF
V gene: TRBV9; CDR3 length: 16; D gene: TRBD2; J gene: TRBJ2-2; CDR3 protein: CASSVGLGTNTGELFF
V gene: TRBV6-5; CDR3 length: 13; D gene: TRBD1; J gene: TRBJ2-7; CDR3 protein: CASRDRGSYEQYF
V gene: TRBV5-1; CDR3 length: 14; D gene: .; J gene: TRBJ1-2; CDR3 protein: CASSLAGSNYGYTF
V gene: TRBV2; CDR3 length: 14; D gene: .; J gene: TRBJ2-3; CDR3 protein: CASSIRAAPDTQYF
V gene: TRBV4-2; CDR3 length: 13; D gene: TRBD1; J gene: TRBJ1-2; CDR3 protein: CASSPTGDYGYTF
V gene: TRBV4-3; CDR3 length: 16; D gene: .; J gene: TRBJ2-5; CDR3 protein: CASSQEEGAGYETQYF